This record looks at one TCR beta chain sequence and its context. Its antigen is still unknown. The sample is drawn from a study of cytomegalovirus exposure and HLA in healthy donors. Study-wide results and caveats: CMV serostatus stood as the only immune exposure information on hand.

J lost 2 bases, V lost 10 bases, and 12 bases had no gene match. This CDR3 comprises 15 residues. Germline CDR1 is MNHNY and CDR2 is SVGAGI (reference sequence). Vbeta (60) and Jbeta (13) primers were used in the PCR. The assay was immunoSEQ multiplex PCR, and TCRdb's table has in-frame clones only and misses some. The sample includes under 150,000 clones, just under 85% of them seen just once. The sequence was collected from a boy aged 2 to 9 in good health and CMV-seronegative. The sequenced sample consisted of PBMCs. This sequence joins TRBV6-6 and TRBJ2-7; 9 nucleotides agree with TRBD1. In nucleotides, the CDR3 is TGTGCCACCACCCGGACAGGGGTTACTGCCTACGAGCAGTACTTC. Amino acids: CATTRTGVTAYEQYF.